The 25 T cell receptor beta chains below come from one sample, sequenced in a study of T cell clonotyping in hematopoietic cell transplantation. Only in-frame clones appear in the TCRdb table, and some are missing; sequencing was by immunoSEQ multiplex PCR. The profile covers about 16,000 clones, with 93% appearing a single time and 1.8% taken by the ten largest. Time point meaning: recipient sample about 28 days before transplant, after cytoreduction. This specimen was peripheral blood mononuclear cells, taken before stem cell transplant. These receptors were obtained from a man younger than 35 with biphenotypic leukemia. Some clones in this sample may be carry-over from other donors' samples.

This clone was counted a few times. The V call is TRBV6-6, the J call TRBJ1-4, with 9 bases fitting TRBD1. The germline V gene has CDR1 MNHNY and CDR2 SVGAGI (reference sequence). Trimming at V came to 2 bases and at J to 4 bases, leaving 5 bases not matched to a gene. This CDR3 has 16 residues. The CDR3 is CASSYQDRGGNEKLFF. CDR3 in DNA: TGTGCCAGCAGTTACCAGGACAGGGGTGGTAATGAAAAACTGTTTTTT.

CDR3 in amino acids: CASSHLLYGYTF. The CDR3 nucleotides read TGTGCCAGCAGCCACCTTCTCTATGGCTACACCTTC. V gene TRBV7-6 combines with J gene TRBJ1-2; unclear D gene. From germline, CDR1 is SGHVS and CDR2 FNYEAQ. Trimming took off 5 bases at V and 4 bases at J, with 8 bases between the two ends. This CDR3 contains 12 residues. Supplemented by reference TRBV7-6 and TRBJ1-2, the full variable domain reads GAGVSQSPRYKVTKRGQDVALRCDPISGHVSLYWYRQALGQGPEFLTYFNYEAQQDKSGLPNDRFSAERPEGSISTLTIQRTEQRDSAMYRCASSHLLYGYTFGSGTRLTVV.

This clone was seen once. J is TRBJ2-1 and V is TRBV27; TRBD1 agrees at 9 bases. The CDR3 sequence is 13 residues long. CDR1 is MNHEY, CDR2 SMNVEV, per germline (reference sequence). V dropped 11 bases and J dropped 2; count of bases not matched to a gene: 4. The CDR3 DNA is TGTGCCTCGGGACAGGGAACCTACAATGAGCAGTTCTTC. Amino acid sequence: CASGQGTYNEQFF.

J is TRBJ2-7 and V is TRBV6-5; weak D call: TRBD1 (8 bases). Germline CDR1 and CDR2: MNHEY and SVGAGI. CDR3 length: 12 residues. V was trimmed by 7 bases and J by 6 bases, leaving 13 bases between them. For the CDR3, the DNA is TGTGCCAGCAAACAGGGGGAGGGCGAGCAGTACTTC. It encodes CASKQGEGEQYF.

The table lists this clone with a count of one. Here the CDR3 reads CASSLVGSSYNSPLHF. The CDR3 coding sequence is TGCGCCAGCAGCTTGGTCGGTAGCTCCTATAATTCACCCCTCCACTTT. The chain employs TRBV5-1 and TRBJ1-6, with D hard to call. This CDR3 has 16 residues. CDR1 SGHRS and CDR2 YFSETQ come from the germline V gene. V was pared by 0 bases and J by 0 bases, with 7 bases between.

This clone was observed a single time. Here the CDR3 DNA reads TGTGCCAGCAGTGTAAGGAGTAGCAATCAGCCCCAGCATTTT. It translates to CASSVRSSNQPQHF. The V gene is TRBV2, the J gene TRBJ1-5, with D unresolved. There are 14 residues in the CDR3. CDR1 is SNHLY, CDR2 FYNNEI, per germline. V was trimmed by 4 bases and J by 0 bases, leaving 7 bases between them. The entire variable domain, with the rest obtained from reference TRBV2 and TRBJ1-5, is as follows: EPEVTQTPSHQVTQMGQEVILRCVPISNHLYFYWYRQILGQKVEFLVSFYNNEISEKSEIFDDQFSVERPDGSNFTLKIRSTKLEDSAMYFCASSVRSSNQPQHFGDGTRLSIL.

The chain carries TRBV6-5 and TRBJ1-4; no definite D call. CDR3 length equals 14 residues. V was trimmed by 6 bases and J by 7 bases, leaving 15 bases between them. Germline assignment: CDR1 MNHEY and CDR2 SVGAGI. The CDR3 reads CASRKSGGREKLFF. The CDR3 DNA reads TGTGCCAGCAGAAAGAGCGGAGGGCGTGAAAAACTGTTTTTT.

The chain joins TRBV6-4 to TRBJ1-3; no firm D call. Germline V gene sequence: CDR1 MRHNA, CDR2 SNTAGT. CDR3 length: 17 amino acids. V dropped 8 bases and J dropped 0 bases, with 20 bases sitting between them. CDR3 residues: CASLVNGSPDSGNTIYF. The CDR3 DNA reads TGTGCCAGCCTCGTGAACGGGAGCCCAGACTCTGGAAACACCATATATTTT.

The chain uses TRBV2 and TRBJ2-3; no clear D. CDR3 length: 15 amino acids. Per the germline V gene, CDR1 is SNHLY and CDR2 is FYNNEI. Between the trimmed V and J ends, which lost 6 bases and 0 bases, there was a span of 13 bases. CDR3 in DNA: TGTGCCAGCAGCCCTCTGGTGGGGAGCACAGATACGCAGTATTTT. This codes for CASSPLVGSTDTQYF. Filled out from reference TRBV2 and TRBJ2-3, the complete variable domain reads EPEVTQTPSHQVTQMGQEVILRCVPISNHLYFYWYRQILGQKVEFLVSFYNNEISEKSEIFDDQFSVERPDGSNFTLKIRSTKLEDSAMYFCASSPLVGSTDTQYFGPGTRLTVL.

This sequence joins TRBV11-2 and TRBJ1-2; D is unresolved. Trimming removed 2 bases from V and 7 bases from J, with 14 bases in between. Germline CDR1 reads SGHAT; CDR2 reads FQNNGV. This CDR3 spans 14 amino acids. The CDR3 loop is CASSLREISGGYTF. Written as DNA, the CDR3 is TGTGCCAGCAGCTTAAGGGAAATTTCCGGTGGCTACACCTTC.

The chain carries TRBV4-1 and TRBJ1-5, with TRBD1 matching over 10 bases. The J segment lost 5 bases and the V segment lost 2 bases, leaving 6 bases of the junction unmatched. The V gene's germline CDR1 is MGHRA and CDR2 YSYEKL. CDR3 length: 16 residues. In DNA, the CDR3 is TGCGCCAGCAGCCAATTTGAGACAGGGGGCTATCAGCCCCAGCATTTT. This codes for CASSQFETGGYQPQHF.

This rearrangement joins TRBV5-6 to TRBJ1-2; D remains unclear. The CDR3 spans 18 residues. The germline gives CDR1 SGHDT, CDR2 YYEEEE. The V end lost 0 bases, the J end lost 0 bases, and 18 bases lay between the germline ends. The CDR3 DNA reads as TGTGCCAGCAGCTTGGAGGTGGGCCAAGGGCCATCTAACTATGGCTACACCTTC. It is translated as CASSLEVGQGPSNYGYTF.

The chain links TRBV6-5 to TRBJ1-4; 10 bases map to TRBD1. Trimming at V came to 3 bases and at J to 6 bases, leaving 7 bases not matched to a gene. This CDR3 spans 16 amino acids. Per germline, CDR1 MNHEY and CDR2 SVGAGI. The CDR3 nucleotides are TGTGCCAGCAGTTATTCAACCGGGACAGGGGATGAAAAACTGTTTTTT. It is translated as CASSYSTGTGDEKLFF.

This sequence joins TRBV28 and TRBJ1-5; D gene uncertain. The CDR3 is 14 residues long. Trimming cost V 6 bases and J 0 bases, with 9 bases left between them. Germline CDR1 reads MDHEN; CDR2 reads SYDVKM. In DNA, the CDR3 is TGTGCCAGCAGCGAGGAGTATAGCAATCAGCCCCAGCATTTT. Residues: CASSEEYSNQPQHF.

Judged by abundance, this clone is large. The CDR3 protein is CASSQVYKYGNEAFF. In DNA form, the CDR3 reads TGTGCCAGCAGCCAAGTATACAAGTACGGAAATGAAGCTTTCTTT. The chain has TRBV14 and TRBJ1-1; D is unresolved. This CDR3 contains 15 residues. Between the trimmed V and J ends, which lost 1 base and 7 bases, there was a span of 16 bases. Germline V gives CDR1 SGHDN, CDR2 FVKESK.

This CDR3 reads CASSRPGGAYNEQFF. CDR3 bases: TGTGCCAGCAGCCGCCCTGGGGGTGCATACAATGAGCAGTTCTTC. The gene calls are TRBV27 and TRBJ2-1; D possibly uses TRBD1 or TRBD2 (5 bases each). V lost 6 bases to trimming and J lost 4 bases, with 16 bases between them. Germline V gene lookup returns CDR1 MNHEY and CDR2 SMNVEV (reference sequence). The CDR3 runs 15 residues.

J is TRBJ1-2 and V is TRBV9; TRBD1 matches 7 bases. The CDR3 is 14 amino acids. The germline V gene has CDR1 SGDLS and CDR2 YYNGEE. With 2 bases clipped from V and 5 bases from J, the junction kept 6 bases outside the gene matches. This chain's CDR3 is CASSVPGQHYGYTF. The CDR3, as DNA: TGTGCCAGCAGCGTTCCGGGACAGCATTATGGCTACACCTTC.

This clone was seen only once. The chain uses TRBV6-5 and TRBJ1-2, with no clear D. The CDR3 is 12 amino acids. Trimming took off 6 bases at V and 4 bases at J, with 9 bases between the two ends. Germline V gene data show CDR1 as MNHEY and CDR2 as SVGAGI. The CDR3 spells CASSTEGYGYTF. DNA of the CDR3: TGTGCCAGCAGCACGGAGGGCTATGGCTACACCTTC.

The rearrangement joins TRBV2 to TRBJ2-2, with a weak D call TRBD1 (6 bases). Trimming removed 5 bases from V and 0 bases from J, with 10 bases in between. The germline V gene encodes CDR1 SNHLY and CDR2 FYNNEI. The CDR3 has 15 residues. This CDR3 reads CASSRDTPNTGELFF. CDR3 coding DNA: TGTGCCAGCAGTCGGGACACGCCGAACACCGGGGAGCTGTTTTTT.

The J gene is TRBJ2-7, the V gene TRBV9, with D hard to call. Deletions cut 1 base from V and 6 bases from J, with 14 bases between. CDR1 and CDR2 from the germline V gene are SGDLS and YYNGEE. This CDR3 has 14 amino acids. CDR3 region: CASSVYPSIGEQYF. In nucleotides, the CDR3 is TGTGCCAGCAGCGTATACCCCTCAATCGGCGAGCAGTACTTC.

This clone has only one observation. The rearrangement links TRBV5-5 to TRBJ2-7; tentative D call: TRBD1 (5 bases). V dropped 1 base and J dropped 13 bases, with 12 bases sitting between them. CDR3 length: 11 residues. Germline assignment: CDR1 SGHKS and CDR2 YYEKEE (reference sequence). The CDR3, as DNA: TGTGCCAGCAGCTTGAACGGACAAGATTACTTC. Its translation is CASSLNGQDYF.

This clone was seen once. The V and J genes are TRBV5-8 and TRBJ1-1; D ambiguous. Looked up from germline, CDR1 is SGHTS and CDR2 is YDEGEE. V lost 0 bases, J lost 8 bases, and 5 bases lay in between. The CDR3 has 11 amino acids. The DNA of the CDR3 is TGTGCCAGCAGCTTGGACCGCGAAGCTTTCTTT. Protein: CASSLDREAFF.

Only one count was recorded for this clone. The chain joins TRBV7-9 to TRBJ2-1; no reliable D call. From germline, CDR1 is SEHNR and CDR2 FQNEAQ (reference sequence). V dropped 1 base and J dropped 14 bases, with 18 bases sitting between them. The CDR3 has 14 residues. CDR3 protein: CASSLEDYSVRKFF. In nucleotides, the CDR3 is TGTGCCAGCAGCTTAGAGGATTACAGTGTTCGGAAGTTCTTC.

The chain links TRBV13 to TRBJ1-2; D gene ambiguous. Germline V gene sequence: CDR1 PRHDT, CDR2 FYEKMQ (reference sequence). Trimming cost V 6 bases and J 8 bases, with 16 bases left between them. This CDR3 contains 13 residues. CDR3 nucleotide sequence: TGTGCCAGCAGGGGCGAATGGCCTTTAGGCTACACCTTC. Protein: CASRGEWPLGYTF. Variable domain in full (rest from reference TRBV13 and TRBJ1-2): AAGVIQSPRHLIKEKRETATLKCYPIPRHDTVYWYQQGPGQDPQFLISFYEKMQSDKGSIPDRFSAQQFSDYHSELNMSSLELGDSALYFCASRGEWPLGYTFGSGTRLTVV.

The chain joins TRBV5-1 to TRBJ2-3; 7 nucleotides agree with TRBD1. V dropped 0 bases and J dropped 4; count of bases not matched to a gene: 5. CDR3 length equals 15 residues. Germline-derived CDR1 and CDR2 are SGHRS and YFSETQ. This chain's CDR3 is CASSLEGRGSDTQYF. The CDR3, as DNA: TGCGCCAGCAGCTTGGAGGGCAGGGGGTCAGATACGCAGTATTTT. Variable domain in full (rest from reference TRBV5-1 and TRBJ2-3): KAGVTQTPRYLIKTRGQQVTLSCSPISGHRSVSWYQQTPGQGLQFLFEYFSETQRNKGNFPGRFSGRQFSNSRSEMNVSTLELGDSALYLCASSLEGRGSDTQYFGPGTRLTVL.